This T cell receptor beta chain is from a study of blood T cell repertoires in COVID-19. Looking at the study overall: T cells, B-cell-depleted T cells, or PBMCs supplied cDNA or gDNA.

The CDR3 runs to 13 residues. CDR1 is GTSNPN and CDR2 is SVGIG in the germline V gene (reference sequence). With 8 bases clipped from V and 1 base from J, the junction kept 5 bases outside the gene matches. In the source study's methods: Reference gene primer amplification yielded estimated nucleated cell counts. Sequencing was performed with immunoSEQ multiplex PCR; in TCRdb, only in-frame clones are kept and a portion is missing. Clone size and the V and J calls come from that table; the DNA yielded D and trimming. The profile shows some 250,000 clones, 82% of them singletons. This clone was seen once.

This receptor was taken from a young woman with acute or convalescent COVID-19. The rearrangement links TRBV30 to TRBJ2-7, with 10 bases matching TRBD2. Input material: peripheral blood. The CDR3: CAQSGRASYEQYF. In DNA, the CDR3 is TGTGCCCAAAGCGGGAGGGCTTCCTACGAGCAGTACTTC. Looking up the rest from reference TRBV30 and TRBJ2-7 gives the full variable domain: SQTIHQWPATLVQPVGSPLSLECTVEGTSNPNLYWYRQAAGRGLQLLFYSVGIGQISSEVPQNLSASRPQDRQFILSSKKLLLSDSGFYLCAQSGRASYEQYFGPGTRLTVT.